This T cell receptor (beta chain) stems from a study of cytomegalovirus exposure and HLA in healthy donors. As for the study in general: Assignment to the Caucasian-associated ancestry cluster applied to less than 85% of the approximately 420 genotyped donors.

The PCR made use of 60 Vbeta and 13 Jbeta primers. Produced via immunoSEQ multiplex PCR; TCRdb's table is partial and in-frame only. The sample lists 160,000 or so clones; 70% to 90% were seen once. This CDR3 is built from 17 residues. V lost 4 bases to trimming and J lost 6 bases; unmatched junction nucleotides: 13. Germline V CDR1 and CDR2: LGHNA, YSLEER. The chain uses TRBV4-3 and TRBJ2-2, with 8 bases identical to TRBD2. The receptor's source is a woman in her thirties in good health and CMV-seropositive. Sequenced material: PBMCs. The CDR3 here is CASSPLASGGRAGELFF. The CDR3 region has the DNA TGCGCCAGCAGCCCCCTTGCCAGCGGGGGAAGGGCCGGGGAGCTGTTTTTT.